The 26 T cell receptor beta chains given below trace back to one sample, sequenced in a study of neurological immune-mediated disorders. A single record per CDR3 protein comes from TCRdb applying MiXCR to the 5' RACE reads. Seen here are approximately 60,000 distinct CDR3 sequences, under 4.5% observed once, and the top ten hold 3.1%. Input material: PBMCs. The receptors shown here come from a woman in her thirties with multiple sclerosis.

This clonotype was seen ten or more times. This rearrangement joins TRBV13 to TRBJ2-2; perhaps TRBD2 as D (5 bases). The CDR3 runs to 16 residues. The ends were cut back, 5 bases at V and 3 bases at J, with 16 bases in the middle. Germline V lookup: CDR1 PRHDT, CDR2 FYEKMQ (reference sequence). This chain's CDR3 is CASSLRVGRDTGELFF. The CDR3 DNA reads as TGTGCCAGCAGCCTTCGGGTAGGGCGGGACACCGGGGAGCTGTTTTTT.

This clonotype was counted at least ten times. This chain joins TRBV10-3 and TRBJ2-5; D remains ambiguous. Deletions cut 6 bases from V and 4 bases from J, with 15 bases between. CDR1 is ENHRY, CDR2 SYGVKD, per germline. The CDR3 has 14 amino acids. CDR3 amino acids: CAISAGRMGETQYF. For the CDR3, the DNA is TGTGCCATCAGCGCCGGACGGATGGGAGAGACCCAGTACTTC.

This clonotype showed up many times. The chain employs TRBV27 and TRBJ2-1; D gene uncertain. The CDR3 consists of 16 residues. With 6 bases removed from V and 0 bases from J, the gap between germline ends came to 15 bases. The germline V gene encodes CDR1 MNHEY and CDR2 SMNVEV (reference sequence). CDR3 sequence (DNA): TGTGCCAGCAGGACCCTTAGCTTTAGCTCCTACAATGAGCAGTTCTTC. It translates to CASRTLSFSSYNEQFF.

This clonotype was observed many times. This chain's CDR3 is CASSPASRGQETQYF. The CDR3 DNA sequence: TGTGCCAGCAGTCCCGCTTCCAGGGGCCAAGAGACCCAGTACTTC. V is TRBV28 and J is TRBJ2-5, with D possibly being TRBD1 (6 bases). CDR3 length equals 15 residues. The germline gives CDR1 MDHEN, CDR2 SYDVKM. Trimming cost V 5 bases and J 1 base, with 14 bases left between them.

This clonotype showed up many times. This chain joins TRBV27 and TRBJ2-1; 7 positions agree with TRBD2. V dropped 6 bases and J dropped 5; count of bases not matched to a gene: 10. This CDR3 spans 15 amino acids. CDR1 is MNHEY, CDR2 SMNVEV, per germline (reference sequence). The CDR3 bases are TGTGCCAGCAGCCGGAGCGCGGGAGCCCACAATGAGCAGTTCTTC. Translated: CASSRSAGAHNEQFF.

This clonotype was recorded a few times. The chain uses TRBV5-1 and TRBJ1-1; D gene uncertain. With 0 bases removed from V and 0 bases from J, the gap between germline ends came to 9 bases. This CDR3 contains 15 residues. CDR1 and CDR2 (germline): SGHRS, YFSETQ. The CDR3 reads CASSLDAGMNTEAFF. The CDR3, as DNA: TGCGCCAGCAGCTTGGATGCGGGGATGAACACTGAAGCTTTCTTT.

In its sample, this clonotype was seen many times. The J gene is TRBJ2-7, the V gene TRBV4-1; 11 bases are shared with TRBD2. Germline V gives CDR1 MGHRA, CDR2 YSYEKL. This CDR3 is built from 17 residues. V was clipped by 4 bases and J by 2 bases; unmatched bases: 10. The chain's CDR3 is CASSLLLLAGGTYEQYF. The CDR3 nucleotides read TGCGCCAGCAGCCTTCTCCTTCTAGCGGGAGGAACCTACGAGCAGTACTTC.

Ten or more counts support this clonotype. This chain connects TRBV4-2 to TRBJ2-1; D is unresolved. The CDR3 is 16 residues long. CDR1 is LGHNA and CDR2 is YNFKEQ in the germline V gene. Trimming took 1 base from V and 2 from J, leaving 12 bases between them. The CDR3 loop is CASSQAGQVAYNEQFF. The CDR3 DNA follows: TGTGCCAGCAGCCAAGCTGGGCAGGTGGCCTACAATGAGCAGTTCTTC.

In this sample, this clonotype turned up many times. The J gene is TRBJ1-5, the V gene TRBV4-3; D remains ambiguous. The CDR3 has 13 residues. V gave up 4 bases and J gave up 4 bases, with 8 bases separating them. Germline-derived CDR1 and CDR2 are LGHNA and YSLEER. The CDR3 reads CASSPNTNQPQHF. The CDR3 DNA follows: TGCGCCAGCAGCCCGAACACAAATCAGCCCCAGCATTTT.

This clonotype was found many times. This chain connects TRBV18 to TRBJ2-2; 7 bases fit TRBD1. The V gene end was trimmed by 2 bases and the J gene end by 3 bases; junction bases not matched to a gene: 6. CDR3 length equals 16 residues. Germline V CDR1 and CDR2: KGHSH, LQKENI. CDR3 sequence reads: CASSPTPQGHTGELFF. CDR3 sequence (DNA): TGTGCCAGCTCACCAACGCCACAGGGGCACACCGGGGAGCTGTTTTTT. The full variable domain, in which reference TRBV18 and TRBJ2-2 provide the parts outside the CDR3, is NAGVMQNPRHLVRRRGQEARLRCSPMKGHSHVYWYRQLPEEGLKFMVYLQKENIIDESGMPKERFSAEFPKEGPSILRIQQVVRGDSAAYFCASSPTPQGHTGELFFGEGSRLTVL.

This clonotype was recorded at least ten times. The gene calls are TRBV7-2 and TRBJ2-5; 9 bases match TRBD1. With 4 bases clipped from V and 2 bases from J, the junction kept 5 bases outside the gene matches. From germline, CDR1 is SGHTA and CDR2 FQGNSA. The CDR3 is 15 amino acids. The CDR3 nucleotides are TGTGCCAGCAGCTCTAGGGGGACAGGGCAAGAGACCCAGTACTTC. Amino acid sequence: CASSSRGTGQETQYF.

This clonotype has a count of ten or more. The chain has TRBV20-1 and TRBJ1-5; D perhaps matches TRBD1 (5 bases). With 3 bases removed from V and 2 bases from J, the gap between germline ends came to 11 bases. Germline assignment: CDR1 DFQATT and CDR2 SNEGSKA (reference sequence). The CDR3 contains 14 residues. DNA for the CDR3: TGCAGTGCTAGGGTCGGGGGGGGCAATCAGCCCCAGCATTTT. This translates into CSARVGGGNQPQHF.

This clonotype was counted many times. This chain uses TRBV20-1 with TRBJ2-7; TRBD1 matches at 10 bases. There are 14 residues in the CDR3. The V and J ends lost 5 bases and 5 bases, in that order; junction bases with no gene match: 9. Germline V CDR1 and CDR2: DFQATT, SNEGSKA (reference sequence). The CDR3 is CSAARQGAIDEQYF. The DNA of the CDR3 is TGCAGTGCTGCACGACAGGGGGCAATCGACGAGCAGTACTTC.

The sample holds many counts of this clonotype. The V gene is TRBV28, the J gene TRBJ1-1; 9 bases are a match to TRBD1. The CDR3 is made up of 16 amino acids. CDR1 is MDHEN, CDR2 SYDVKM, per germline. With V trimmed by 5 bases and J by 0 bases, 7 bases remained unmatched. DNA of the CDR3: TGTGCCAGCAGTCGGTACAGGGGGCGCATGAACACTGAAGCTTTCTTT. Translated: CASSRYRGRMNTEAFF.

CDR3 in DNA: TGCAGTGCTGATCGACAGGCGACCAGATCCTACAATGAGCAGTTCTTC. The encoded protein is CSADRQATRSYNEQFF. The V gene is TRBV20-1, the J gene TRBJ2-1, with D possibly being TRBD1 (6 bases). Per the germline V gene, CDR1 is DFQATT and CDR2 is SNEGSKA (reference sequence). The V gene lost 5 bases and the J gene lost 1 base, with 18 bases spanning the gap. This CDR3 is built from 16 residues.

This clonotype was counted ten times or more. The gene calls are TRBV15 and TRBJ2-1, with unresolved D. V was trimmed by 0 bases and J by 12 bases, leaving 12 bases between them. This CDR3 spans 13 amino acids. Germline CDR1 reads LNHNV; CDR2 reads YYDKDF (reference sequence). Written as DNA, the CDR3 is TGTGCCACCAGCAGAGATCTTGACGCTATGCAGTTCTTC. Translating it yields CATSRDLDAMQFF. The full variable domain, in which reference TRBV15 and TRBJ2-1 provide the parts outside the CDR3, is DAMVIQNPRYQVTQFGKPVTLSCSQTLNHNVMYWYQQKSSQAPKLLFHYYDKDFNNEADTPDNFQSRRPNTSFCFLDIRSPGLGDTAMYLCATSRDLDAMQFFGPGTRLTVL.

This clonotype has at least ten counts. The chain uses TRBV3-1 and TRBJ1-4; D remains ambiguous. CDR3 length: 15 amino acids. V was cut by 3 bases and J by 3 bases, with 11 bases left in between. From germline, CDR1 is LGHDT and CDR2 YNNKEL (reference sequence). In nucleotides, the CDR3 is TGTGCCAGCAGCCATTATCCGGCGGCTAATGAAAAACTGTTTTTT. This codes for CASSHYPAANEKLFF.

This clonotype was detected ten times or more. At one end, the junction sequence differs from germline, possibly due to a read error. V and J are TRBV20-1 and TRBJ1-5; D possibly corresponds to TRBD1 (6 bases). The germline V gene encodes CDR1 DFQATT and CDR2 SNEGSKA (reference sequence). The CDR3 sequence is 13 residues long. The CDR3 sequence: CSASSGGNQPQNF. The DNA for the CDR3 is TGCAGTGCTAGCTCCGGGGGCAATCAGCCCCAGAATTTT.

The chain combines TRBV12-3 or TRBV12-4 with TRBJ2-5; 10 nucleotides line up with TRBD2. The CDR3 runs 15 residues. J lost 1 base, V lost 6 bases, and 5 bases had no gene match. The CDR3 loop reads CASSPASGGQETQYF. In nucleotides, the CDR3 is TGTGCCAGCAGCCCCGCTAGCGGGGGCCAAGAGACCCAGTACTTC.

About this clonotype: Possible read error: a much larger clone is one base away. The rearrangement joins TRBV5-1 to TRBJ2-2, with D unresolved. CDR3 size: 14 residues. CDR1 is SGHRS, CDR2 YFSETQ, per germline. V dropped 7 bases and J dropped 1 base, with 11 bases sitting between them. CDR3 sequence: CASLETKNTGELFF. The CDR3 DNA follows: TGCGCCAGCCTCGAGACAAAGAACACCGGGGAGCTGTTTTTT.

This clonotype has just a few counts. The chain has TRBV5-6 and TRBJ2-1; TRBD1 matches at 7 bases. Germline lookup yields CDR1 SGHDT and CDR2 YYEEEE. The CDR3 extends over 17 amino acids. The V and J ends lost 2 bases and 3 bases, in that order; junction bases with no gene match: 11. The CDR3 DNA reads TGTGCCAGCAGCTTACGCAAGACAGGGACGAACTACAATGAGCAGTTCTTC. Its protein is CASSLRKTGTNYNEQFF.

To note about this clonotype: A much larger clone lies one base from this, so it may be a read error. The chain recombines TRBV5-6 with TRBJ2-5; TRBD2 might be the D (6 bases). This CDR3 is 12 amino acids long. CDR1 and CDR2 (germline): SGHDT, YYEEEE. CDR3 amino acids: CANSGPKETQYF. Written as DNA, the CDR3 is TGTGCCAACAGCGGGCCCAAAGAGACCCAGTACTTC.

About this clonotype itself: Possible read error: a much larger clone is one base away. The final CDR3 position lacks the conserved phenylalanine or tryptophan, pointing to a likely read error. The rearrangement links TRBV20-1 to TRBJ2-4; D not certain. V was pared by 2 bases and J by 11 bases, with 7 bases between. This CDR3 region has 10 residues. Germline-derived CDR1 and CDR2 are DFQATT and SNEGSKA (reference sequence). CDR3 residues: CSARKAFQYC. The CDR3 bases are TGCAGTGCTAGAAAGGCATTTCAGTACTGC.

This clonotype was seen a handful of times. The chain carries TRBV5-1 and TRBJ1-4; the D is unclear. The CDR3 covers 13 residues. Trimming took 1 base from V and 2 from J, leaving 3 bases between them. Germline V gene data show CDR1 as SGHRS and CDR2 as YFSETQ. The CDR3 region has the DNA TGCGCCAGCAGCTTGTGGACTAATGAAAAACTGTTTTTT. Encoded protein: CASSLWTNEKLFF.

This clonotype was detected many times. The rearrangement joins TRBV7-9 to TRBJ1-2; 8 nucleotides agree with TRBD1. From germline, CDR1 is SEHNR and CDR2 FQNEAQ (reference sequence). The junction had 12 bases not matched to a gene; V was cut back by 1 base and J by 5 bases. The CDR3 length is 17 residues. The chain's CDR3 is CASSLDRSGTGNYGYTF. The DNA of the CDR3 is TGTGCCAGCAGCTTAGATCGCTCTGGGACAGGAAATTATGGCTACACCTTC.

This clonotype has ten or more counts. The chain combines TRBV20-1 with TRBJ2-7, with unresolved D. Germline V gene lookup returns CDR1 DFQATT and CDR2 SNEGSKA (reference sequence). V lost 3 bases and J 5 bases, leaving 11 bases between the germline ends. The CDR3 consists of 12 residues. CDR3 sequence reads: CSASPTPDEQYF. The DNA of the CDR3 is TGCAGTGCTAGCCCTACACCAGACGAGCAGTACTTC.